The clone carrying this T cell receptor (beta chain) came up many times. The antigen remains undetermined. The data derive from a study of CD8 T cells in ankylosing spondylitis. The study's findings and limits: Among TCR beta sequences, a motif of under 10 highly homologous variants appeared characteristic of ankylosing spondylitis blood.

V shed 5 bases and J 4 bases; nucleotides not matched to a gene: 10. The germline V gene encodes CDR1 SEHNR and CDR2 FQNEAQ (reference sequence). The CDR3 is 15 amino acids. TCRdb passed the 5' RACE reads through MiXCR, listing each CDR3 protein once. The sample includes some 85,000 distinct CDR3 sequences, about 9% of them seen just once. The chain combines TRBV7-9 with TRBJ1-1; 7 nucleotides line up with TRBD1. This TCR was sampled from a male donor with ankylosing spondylitis. Sequenced: blood, either unsorted or a sorted T cell fraction (not recorded which). CDR3 in DNA: TGTGCCAGCAGCGCCAAGGGGGCCTTGGCCACTGAAGCTTTCTTT. Encoded protein: CASSAKGALATEAFF.